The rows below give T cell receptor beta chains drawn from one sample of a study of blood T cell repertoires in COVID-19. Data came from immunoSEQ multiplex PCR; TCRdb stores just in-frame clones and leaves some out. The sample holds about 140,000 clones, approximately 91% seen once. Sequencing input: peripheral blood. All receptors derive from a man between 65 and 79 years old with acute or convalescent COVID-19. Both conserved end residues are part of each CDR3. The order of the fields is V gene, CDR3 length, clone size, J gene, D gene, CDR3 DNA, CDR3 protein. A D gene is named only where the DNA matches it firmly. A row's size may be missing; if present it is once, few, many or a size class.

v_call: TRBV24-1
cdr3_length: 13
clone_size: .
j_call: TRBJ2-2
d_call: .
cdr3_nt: TGTGCCACCTCCGACAATGACACCGGGGAGCTGTTTTTT
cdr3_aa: CATSDNDTGELFF

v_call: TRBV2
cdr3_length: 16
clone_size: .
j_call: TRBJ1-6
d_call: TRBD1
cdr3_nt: TGTGCCAGCAGCCCGTGGGACAGCAAGGATAATTCACCCCTCCACTTT
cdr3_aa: CASSPWDSKDNSPLHF

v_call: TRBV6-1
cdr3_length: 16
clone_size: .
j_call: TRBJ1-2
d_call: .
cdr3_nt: TGTGCCAGCAGTGGCTCGGCGGCAGGGTCGTTCTATGGCTACACCTTC
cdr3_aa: CASSGSAAGSFYGYTF

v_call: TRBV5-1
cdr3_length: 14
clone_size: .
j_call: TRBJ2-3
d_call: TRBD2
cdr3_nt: TGCGCCAGCAGCCTCGGGACTAGCGGGACTACGCAGTATTTT
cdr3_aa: CASSLGTSGTTQYF

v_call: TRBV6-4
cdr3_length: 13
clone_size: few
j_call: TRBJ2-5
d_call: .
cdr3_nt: TGTGCCAGCAGGCAGGGGTTAAGAGAGACCCAGTACTTC
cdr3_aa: CASRQGLRETQYF

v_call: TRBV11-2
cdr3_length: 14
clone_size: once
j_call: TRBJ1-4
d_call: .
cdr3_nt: TGTGCCAGCAGCTTAGTCGGTCTTAATGAAAAACTGTTTTTT
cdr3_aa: CASSLVGLNEKLFF

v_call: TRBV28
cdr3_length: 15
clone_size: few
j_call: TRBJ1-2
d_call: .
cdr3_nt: TGTGCCAGCAGTCCCCATCAGGACAGTAACTATGGCTACACCTTC
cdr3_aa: CASSPHQDSNYGYTF

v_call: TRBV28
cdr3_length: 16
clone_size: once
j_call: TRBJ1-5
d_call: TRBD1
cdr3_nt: TGTGCCAGCAGTCCCCTACAGGGGAGGTTGGGTCAGCCCCAGCATTTT
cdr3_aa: CASSPLQGRLGQPQHF

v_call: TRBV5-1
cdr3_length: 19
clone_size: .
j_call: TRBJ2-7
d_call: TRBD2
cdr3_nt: TGCGCCAGCAGCTTACCGGGCACTAGCGGGAGAAGGAGCTCCTACGAGCAGTACTTC
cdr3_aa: CASSLPGTSGRRSSYEQYF

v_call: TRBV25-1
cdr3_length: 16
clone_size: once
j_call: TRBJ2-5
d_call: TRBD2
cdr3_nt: TGTGCCAGCAGTGCCTTTACTAGCGGGAGTTCAGGGACCCAGTACTTC
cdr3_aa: CASSAFTSGSSGTQYF

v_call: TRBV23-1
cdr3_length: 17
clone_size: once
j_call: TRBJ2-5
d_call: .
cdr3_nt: TGCGCCAGCAGTCAGACCGGAGGGACAGCCTTCCAAGAGACCCAGTACTTC
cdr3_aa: CASSQTGGTAFQETQYF

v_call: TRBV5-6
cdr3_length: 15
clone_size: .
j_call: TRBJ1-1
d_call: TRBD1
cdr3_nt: TGTGCCAGCAGCTTGGAGACAGGGGGGGACACTGAAGCTTTCTTT
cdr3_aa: CASSLETGGDTEAFF

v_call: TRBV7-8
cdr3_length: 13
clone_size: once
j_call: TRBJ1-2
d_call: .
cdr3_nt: TGTGCCAGCAGCTTAGACCCCCCCAATGTTCGGACCTTC
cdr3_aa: CASSLDPPNVRTF

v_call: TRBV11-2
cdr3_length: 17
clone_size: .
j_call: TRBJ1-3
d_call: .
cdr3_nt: TGTGCCAGCAGCTTAGCCCGGAGGATGGTCTCTGGAAACACCATATATTTT
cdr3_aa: CASSLARRMVSGNTIYF

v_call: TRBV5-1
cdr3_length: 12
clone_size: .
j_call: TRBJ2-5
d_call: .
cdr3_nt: TGCGCCAGCAGCCCGAGCCCCGAGACCCAGTACTTC
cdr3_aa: CASSPSPETQYF

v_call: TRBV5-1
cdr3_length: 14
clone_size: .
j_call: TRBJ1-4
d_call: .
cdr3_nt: TGCGCCAGCAGCTACGGTTCAACTAATGAAAAACTGTTTTTT
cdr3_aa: CASSYGSTNEKLFF

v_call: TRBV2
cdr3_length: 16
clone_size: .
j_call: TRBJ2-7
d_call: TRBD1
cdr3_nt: TGTGCCAGCAGTAAGGAAACCAGGGGGCGTGGGGGTGAGCAGTACTTC
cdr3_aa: CASSKETRGRGGEQYF

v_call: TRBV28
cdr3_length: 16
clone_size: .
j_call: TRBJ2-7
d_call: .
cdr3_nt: TGTGCCAGCAGTTTATACCGGGACATCTCTGGCTACGAGCAGTACTTC
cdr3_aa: CASSLYRDISGYEQYF

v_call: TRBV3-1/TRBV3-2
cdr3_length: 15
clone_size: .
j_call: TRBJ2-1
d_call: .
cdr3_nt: TGTGCCAGCAGCGTCGGGGGGCCCAGTTACAATGAGCAGTTCTTC
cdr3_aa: CASSVGGPSYNEQFF

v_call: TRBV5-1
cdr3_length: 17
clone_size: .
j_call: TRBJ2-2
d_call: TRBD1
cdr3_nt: TGCGCCAGCAGCTTGGTTCAACAGGGGGCGAACACCGGGGAGCTGTTTTTT
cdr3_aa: CASSLVQQGANTGELFF

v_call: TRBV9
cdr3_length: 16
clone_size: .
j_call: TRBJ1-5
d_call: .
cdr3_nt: TGTGCCAGCAGCCCCCCGGGCAGGGGAAGCAATCAGCCCCAGCATTTT
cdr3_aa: CASSPPGRGSNQPQHF

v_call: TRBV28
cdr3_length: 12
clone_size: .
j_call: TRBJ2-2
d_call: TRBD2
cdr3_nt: TGTGCCAGCAGACGGGAGGCCGGGGAGCTGTTTTTT
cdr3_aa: CASRREAGELFF

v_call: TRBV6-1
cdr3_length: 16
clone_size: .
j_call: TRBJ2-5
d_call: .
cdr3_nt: TGTGCCAGCAGTGGCGGCCCTCATAGGGGCCAAGAGACCCAGTACTTC
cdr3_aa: CASSGGPHRGQETQYF

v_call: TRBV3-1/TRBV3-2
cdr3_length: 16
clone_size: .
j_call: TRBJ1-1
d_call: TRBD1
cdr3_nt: TGTGCCAGCAGCCAAGCTTGGACAGGGCTGAACACTGAAGCTTTCTTT
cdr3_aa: CASSQAWTGLNTEAFF

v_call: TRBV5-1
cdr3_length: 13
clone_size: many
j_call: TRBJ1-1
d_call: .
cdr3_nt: TGCGCCAGCAGCTGGACAAGCGACACTGAAGCTTTCTTT
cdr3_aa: CASSWTSDTEAFF

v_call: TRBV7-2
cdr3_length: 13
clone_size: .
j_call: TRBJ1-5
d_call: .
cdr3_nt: TGTGCCAGCAGTACAGGGAGTAGTCAGCCCCAGCATTTT
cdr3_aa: CASSTGSSQPQHF

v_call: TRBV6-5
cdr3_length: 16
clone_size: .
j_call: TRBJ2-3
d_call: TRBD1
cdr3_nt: TGTGCCAGCAGTTACTCGGGACAGGGCGGAGAAGATACGCAGTATTTT
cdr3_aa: CASSYSGQGGEDTQYF

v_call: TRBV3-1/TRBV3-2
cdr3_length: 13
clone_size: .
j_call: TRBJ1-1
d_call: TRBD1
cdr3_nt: TGTGCCAGCAGCCAAGAAGGGGGCTTGGAAGCTTTCTTT
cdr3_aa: CASSQEGGLEAFF

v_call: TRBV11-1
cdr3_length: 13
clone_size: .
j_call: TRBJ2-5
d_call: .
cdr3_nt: TGTGCCAGCAGCTTAGGGACACAAGAGACCCAGTACTTC
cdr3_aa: CASSLGTQETQYF

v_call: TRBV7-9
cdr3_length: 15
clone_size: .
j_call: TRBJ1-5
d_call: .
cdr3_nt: TGTGCCAGCAGCTTAGTGGGGCCTAGCAATCAGCCCCAGCATTTT
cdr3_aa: CASSLVGPSNQPQHF

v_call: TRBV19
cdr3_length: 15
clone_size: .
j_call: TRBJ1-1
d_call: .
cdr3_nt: TGTGCCAGTAGTATCGGACGGACAGACAACACTGAAGCTTTCTTT
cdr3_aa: CASSIGRTDNTEAFF

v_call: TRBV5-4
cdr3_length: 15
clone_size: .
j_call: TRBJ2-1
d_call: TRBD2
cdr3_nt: TGTGCCAGCAGCTCTCCTAGCGGGATCAGGAATGAGCAGTTCTTC
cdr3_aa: CASSSPSGIRNEQFF

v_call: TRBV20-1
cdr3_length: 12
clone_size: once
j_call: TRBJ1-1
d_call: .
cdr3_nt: TGCAGTGCTAGTATAGATTACACTGAAGCTTTCTTT
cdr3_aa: CSASIDYTEAFF

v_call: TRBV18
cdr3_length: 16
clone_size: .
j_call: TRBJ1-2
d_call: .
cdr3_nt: TGTGCCAGCTCACCACCCAGTGGCAGGGGCGAGAAGGGCTACACCTTC
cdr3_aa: CASSPPSGRGEKGYTF

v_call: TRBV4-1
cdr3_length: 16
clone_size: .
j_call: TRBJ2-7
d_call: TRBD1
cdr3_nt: TGCGCCAGCAGCCAGTCTTACAGGGGCCGTTCCTACGAGCAGTACTTC
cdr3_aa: CASSQSYRGRSYEQYF

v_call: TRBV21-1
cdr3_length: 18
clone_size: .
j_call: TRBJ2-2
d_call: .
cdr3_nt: TGTGCCAGCAGCCCCACGACAGGGGTAAGTACGAACACCGGGGAGCTGTTTTTT
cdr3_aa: CASSPTTGVSTNTGELFF

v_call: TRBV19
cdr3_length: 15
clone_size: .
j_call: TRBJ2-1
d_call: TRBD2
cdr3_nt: TGTGCCAGTAAGGGACTAGCGGGGGACTATGGTGAGCAGTTCTTC
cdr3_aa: CASKGLAGDYGEQFF

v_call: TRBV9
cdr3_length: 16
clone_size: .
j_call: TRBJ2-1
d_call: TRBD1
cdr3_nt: TGTGCCAGCAGCGTTTCAGGGGGCGCTTCCTACAATGAGCAGTTCTTC
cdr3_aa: CASSVSGGASYNEQFF

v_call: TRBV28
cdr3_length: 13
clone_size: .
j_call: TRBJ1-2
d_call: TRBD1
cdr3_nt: TGTGCCAGCAGTCGTGACAGGGTGGACGGCTACACCTTC
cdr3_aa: CASSRDRVDGYTF

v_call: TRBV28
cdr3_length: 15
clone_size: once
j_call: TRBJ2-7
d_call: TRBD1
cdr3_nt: TGTGCCAGCAGTTTGTACGAGGACAGGGGTTACGAGCAGTACTTC
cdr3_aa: CASSLYEDRGYEQYF

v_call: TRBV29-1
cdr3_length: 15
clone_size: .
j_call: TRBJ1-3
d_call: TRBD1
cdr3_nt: TGCAGCGTTGGGTCCGGGACAGGGGCTGGAAACACCATATATTTT
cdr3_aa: CSVGSGTGAGNTIYF

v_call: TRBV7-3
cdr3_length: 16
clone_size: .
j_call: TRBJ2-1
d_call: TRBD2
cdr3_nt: TGTGCCAGCAGCTTAAAACCGGCGGGAGGGTACAATGAGCAGTTCTTC
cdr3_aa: CASSLKPAGGYNEQFF

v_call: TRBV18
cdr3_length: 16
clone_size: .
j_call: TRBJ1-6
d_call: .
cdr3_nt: TGTGCCAGCTCACCAGCCCGTCGGTCCTATAATTCACCCCTCCACTTT
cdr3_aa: CASSPARRSYNSPLHF

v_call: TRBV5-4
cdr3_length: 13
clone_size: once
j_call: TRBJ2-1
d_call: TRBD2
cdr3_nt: TGTGCCAGCAGCTTAGCGGGAGGGAATGAGCAGTTCTTC
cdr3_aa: CASSLAGGNEQFF

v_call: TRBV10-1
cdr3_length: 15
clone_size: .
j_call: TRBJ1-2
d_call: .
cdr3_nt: TGCGCCAGCAGTTTTTTGACAGGTGACAGGAGTGGCTACACCTTC
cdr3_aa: CASSFLTGDRSGYTF

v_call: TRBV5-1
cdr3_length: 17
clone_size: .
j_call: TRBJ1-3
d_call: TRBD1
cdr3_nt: TGCGCCAGCAGCTTGGCCGTGACAGGGGAGGCTGGAAACACCATATATTTT
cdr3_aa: CASSLAVTGEAGNTIYF

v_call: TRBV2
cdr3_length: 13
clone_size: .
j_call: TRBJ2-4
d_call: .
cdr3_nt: TGTGCCAGCAGTGACGGGCAGGGAAGGATTCAGTACTTC
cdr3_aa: CASSDGQGRIQYF

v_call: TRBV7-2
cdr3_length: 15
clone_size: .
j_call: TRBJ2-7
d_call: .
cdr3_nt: TGTGCCAGCAGCACTTCGGTCATTGACTCGGGCGAGCAGTACTTC
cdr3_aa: CASSTSVIDSGEQYF